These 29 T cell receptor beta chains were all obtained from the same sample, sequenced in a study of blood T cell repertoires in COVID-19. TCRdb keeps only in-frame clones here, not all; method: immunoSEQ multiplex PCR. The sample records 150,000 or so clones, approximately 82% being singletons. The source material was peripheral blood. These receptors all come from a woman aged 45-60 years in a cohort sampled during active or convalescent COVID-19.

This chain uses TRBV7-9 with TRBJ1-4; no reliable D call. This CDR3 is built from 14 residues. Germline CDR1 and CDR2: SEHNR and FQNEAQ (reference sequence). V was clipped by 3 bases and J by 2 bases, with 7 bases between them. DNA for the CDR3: TGTGCCAGCAGCTTGGGCTTTACTAATGAAAAACTGTTTTTT. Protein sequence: CASSLGFTNEKLFF.

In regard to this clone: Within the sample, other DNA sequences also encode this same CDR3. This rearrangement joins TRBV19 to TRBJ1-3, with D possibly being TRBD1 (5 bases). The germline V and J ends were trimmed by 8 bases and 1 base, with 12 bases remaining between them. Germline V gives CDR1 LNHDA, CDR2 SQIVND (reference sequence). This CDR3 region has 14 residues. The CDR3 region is CASLRQGSGNTIYF. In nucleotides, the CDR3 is TGTGCCAGTTTACGTCAGGGTTCTGGAAACACCATATATTTT.

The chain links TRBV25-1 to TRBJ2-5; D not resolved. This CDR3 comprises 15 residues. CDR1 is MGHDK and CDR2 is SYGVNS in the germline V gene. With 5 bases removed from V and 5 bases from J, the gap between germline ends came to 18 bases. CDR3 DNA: TGTGCCAGCAGTAAGGTGGTGGCAGGCCAGGAGACCCAGTACTTC. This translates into CASSKVVAGQETQYF.

CDR3: CAISDKSRGSSTGELFF. In DNA form, the CDR3 reads TGTGCCATCAGTGATAAGAGCAGGGGTAGTAGCACCGGGGAGCTGTTTTTT. J is TRBJ2-2 and V is TRBV10-3; D is possibly TRBD1 (6 bases). V lost 3 bases to trimming and J lost 4 bases, with 18 bases between them. Germline values: CDR1 ENHRY, CDR2 SYGVKD. The CDR3 contains 17 residues.

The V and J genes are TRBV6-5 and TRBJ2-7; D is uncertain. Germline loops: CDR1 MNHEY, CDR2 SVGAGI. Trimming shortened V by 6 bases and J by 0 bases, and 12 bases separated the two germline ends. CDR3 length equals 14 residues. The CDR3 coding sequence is TGTGCCAGCAGGACGTGGGCACCCTCCTACGAGCAGTACTTC. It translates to CASRTWAPSYEQYF.

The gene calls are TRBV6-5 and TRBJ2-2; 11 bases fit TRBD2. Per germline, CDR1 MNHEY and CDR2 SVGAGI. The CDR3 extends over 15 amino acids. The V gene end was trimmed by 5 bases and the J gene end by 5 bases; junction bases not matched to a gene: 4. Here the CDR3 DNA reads TGTGCCAGCAGTCCGACTAGCGGGGAGACCGGGGAGCTGTTTTTT. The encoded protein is CASSPTSGETGELFF.

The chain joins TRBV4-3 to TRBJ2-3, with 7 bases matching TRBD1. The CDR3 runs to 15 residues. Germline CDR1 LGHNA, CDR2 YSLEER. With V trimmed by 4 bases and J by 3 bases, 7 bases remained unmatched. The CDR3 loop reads CASSPQGQITDTQYF. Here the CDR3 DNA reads TGCGCCAGCAGCCCCCAGGGACAGATAACAGATACGCAGTATTTT.

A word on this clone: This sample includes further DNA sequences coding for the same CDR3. This CDR3 is CASSLGGGVGTEAFF. The CDR3 nucleotides read TGTGCCAGCAGCTTAGGGGGCGGAGTTGGCACTGAAGCTTTCTTT. The chain joins TRBV7-8 to TRBJ1-1, with D maybe TRBD1 (5 bases). Germline V lookup: CDR1 SGHVS, CDR2 FQNEAQ. V was pared by 1 base and J by 4 bases, with 13 bases between. The CDR3 has 15 amino acids.

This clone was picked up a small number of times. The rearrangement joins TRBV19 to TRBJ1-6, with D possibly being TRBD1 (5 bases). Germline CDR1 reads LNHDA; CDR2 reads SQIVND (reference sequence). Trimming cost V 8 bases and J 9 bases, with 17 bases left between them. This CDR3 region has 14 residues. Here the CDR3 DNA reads TGTGCCAGTGGCCATTGGGAGGGGAGTTCACCCCTCCACTTT. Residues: CASGHWEGSSPLHF. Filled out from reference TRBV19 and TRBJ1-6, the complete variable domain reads DGGITQSPKYLFRKEGQNVTLSCEQNLNHDAMYWYRQDPGQGLRLIYYSQIVNDFQKGDIAEGYSVSREKKESFPLTVTSAQKNPTAFYLCASGHWEGSSPLHFGNGTRLTVT.

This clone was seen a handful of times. This chain's CDR3 is CASSPFSSTGNNQPQHF. Written as DNA, the CDR3 is TGTGCCAGCAGCCCCTTTAGCAGTACAGGAAATAATCAGCCCCAGCATTTT. This chain links TRBV7-8 with TRBJ1-5; weak D call: TRBD1 (5 bases). This CDR3 region has 17 residues. Trimming left V 5 bases short and J 4 bases short, with 21 bases between. In germline, CDR1 is SGHVS, CDR2 FQNEAQ.

The CDR3 DNA sequence: TGCAGCGTTTCGACTAGTTCCTACAATGAGCAGTTCTTC. This codes for CSVSTSSYNEQFF. The rearrangement uses TRBV29-1 and TRBJ2-1; a possible D gene is TRBD2 (6 bases). The CDR3 contains 13 residues. Trimming pared 5 bases from V and 1 base from J, leaving 9 bases between. Per germline, CDR1 SQVTM and CDR2 ANQGSEA.

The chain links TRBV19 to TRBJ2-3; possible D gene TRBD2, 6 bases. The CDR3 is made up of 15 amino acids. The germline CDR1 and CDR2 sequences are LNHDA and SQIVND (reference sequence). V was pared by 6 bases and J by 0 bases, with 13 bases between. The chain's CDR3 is CASREGGLSTDTQYF. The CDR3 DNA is TGTGCCAGTAGGGAGGGTGGGCTTAGCACAGATACGCAGTATTTT.

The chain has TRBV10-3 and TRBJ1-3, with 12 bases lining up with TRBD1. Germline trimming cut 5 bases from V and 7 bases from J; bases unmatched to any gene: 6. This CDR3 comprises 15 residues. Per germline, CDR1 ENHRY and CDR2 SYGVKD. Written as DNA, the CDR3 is TGTGCCATCAGTACCTCGGGACAGGGGGCGAACACCATATATTTT. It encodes CAISTSGQGANTIYF.

The CDR3: CASNLEGDEQYF. The CDR3 DNA follows: TGTGCCAGCAACCTTGAGGGGGACGAGCAGTACTTC. The V and J genes are TRBV7-9 and TRBJ2-7; TRBD1 is a possible D gene (6 bases). Germline CDR1 reads SEHNR; CDR2 reads FQNEAQ (reference sequence). V was clipped by 7 bases and J by 5 bases, with 12 bases between them. There are 12 residues in the CDR3.

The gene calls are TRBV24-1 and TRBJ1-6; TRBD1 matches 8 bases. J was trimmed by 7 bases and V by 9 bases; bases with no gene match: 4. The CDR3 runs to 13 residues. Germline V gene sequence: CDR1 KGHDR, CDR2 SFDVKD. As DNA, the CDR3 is TGTGCCACCCAGGGGGCGCCGAATTCACCCCTCCACTTT. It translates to CATQGAPNSPLHF.

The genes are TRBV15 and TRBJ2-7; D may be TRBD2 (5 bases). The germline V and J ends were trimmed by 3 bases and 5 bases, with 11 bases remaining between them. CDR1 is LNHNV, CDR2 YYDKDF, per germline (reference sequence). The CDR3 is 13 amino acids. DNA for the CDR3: TGTGCCACCAGCAGGCCCGGGGTAAACGAGCAGTACTTC. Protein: CATSRPGVNEQYF.

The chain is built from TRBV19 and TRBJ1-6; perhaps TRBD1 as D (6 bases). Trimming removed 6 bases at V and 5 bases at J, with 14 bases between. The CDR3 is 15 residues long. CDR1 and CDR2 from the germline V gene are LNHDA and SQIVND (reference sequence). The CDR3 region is CASSTVQGNNSPLHF. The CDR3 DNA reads TGTGCCAGTAGCACTGTGCAGGGGAATAATTCACCCCTCCACTTT.

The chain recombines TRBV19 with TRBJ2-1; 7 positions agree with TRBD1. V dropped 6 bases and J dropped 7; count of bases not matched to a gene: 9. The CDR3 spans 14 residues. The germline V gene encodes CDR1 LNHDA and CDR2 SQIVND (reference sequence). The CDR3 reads CASRMGQKVNEQFF. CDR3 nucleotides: TGTGCCAGTAGGATGGGACAGAAGGTTAATGAGCAGTTCTTC.

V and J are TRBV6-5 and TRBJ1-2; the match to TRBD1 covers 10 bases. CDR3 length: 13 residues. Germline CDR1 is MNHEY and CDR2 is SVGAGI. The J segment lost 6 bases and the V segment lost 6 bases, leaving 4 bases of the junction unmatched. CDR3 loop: CASSDRGPDGYTF. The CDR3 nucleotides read TGTGCCAGCAGCGACAGGGGGCCGGATGGCTACACCTTC.

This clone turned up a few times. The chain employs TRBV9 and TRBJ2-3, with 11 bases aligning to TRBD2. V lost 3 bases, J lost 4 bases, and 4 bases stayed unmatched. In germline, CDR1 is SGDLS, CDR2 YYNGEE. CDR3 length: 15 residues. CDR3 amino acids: CASSGSGGASDTQYF. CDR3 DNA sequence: TGTGCCAGCAGCGGTAGCGGGGGGGCCTCAGATACGCAGTATTTT. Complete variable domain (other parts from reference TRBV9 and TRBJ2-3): DSGVTQTPKHLITATGQRVTLRCSPRSGDLSVYWYQQSLDQGLQFLIQYYNGEERAKGNILERFSAQQFPDLHSELNLSSLELGDSALYFCASSGSGGASDTQYFGPGTRLTVL.

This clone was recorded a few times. CDR3: CASKREGDAGELFF. The CDR3 bases are TGTGCCAGCAAAAGGGAGGGGGATGCCGGGGAGCTGTTTTTT. This rearrangement joins TRBV2 to TRBJ2-2; D perhaps matches TRBD2 (7 bases). CDR3 length: 14 residues. Trimming left V 7 bases short and J 6 bases short, with 15 bases between. Germline assignment: CDR1 SNHLY and CDR2 FYNNEI.

CDR3 DNA sequence: TGTGCCAGCACCATGGGACAGGGAGTCACAGGATTCGGCTACACCTTC. Translated, it gives CASTMGQGVTGFGYTF. The V call is TRBV28, the J call TRBJ1-2, with TRBD1 matching 9 bases. The CDR3 extends over 16 amino acids. Germline CDR1 is MDHEN and CDR2 is SYDVKM. The J segment lost 8 bases and the V segment lost 7 bases, leaving 17 bases of the junction unmatched.

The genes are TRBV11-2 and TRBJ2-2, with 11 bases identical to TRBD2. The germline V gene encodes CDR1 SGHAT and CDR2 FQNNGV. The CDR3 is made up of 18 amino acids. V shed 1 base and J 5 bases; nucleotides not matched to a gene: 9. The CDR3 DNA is TGTGCCAGCAGCTTAGCGCTTCTGGTAGCGGGGGGGACCGGGGAGCTGTTTTTT. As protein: CASSLALLVAGGTGELFF.

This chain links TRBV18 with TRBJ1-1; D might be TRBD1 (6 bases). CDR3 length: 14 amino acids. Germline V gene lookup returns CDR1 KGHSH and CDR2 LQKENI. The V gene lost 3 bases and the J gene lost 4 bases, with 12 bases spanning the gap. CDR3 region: CASSPQGISTEAFF. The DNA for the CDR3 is TGTGCCAGCTCACCCCAGGGGATTAGCACTGAAGCTTTCTTT.

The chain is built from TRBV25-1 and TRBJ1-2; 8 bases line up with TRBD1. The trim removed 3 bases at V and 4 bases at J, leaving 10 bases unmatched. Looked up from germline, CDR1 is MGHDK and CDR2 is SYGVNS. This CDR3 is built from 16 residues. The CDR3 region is CASSDSPVGTGYGYTF. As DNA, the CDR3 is TGTGCCAGCAGTGATTCTCCGGTAGGGACAGGCTATGGCTACACCTTC.

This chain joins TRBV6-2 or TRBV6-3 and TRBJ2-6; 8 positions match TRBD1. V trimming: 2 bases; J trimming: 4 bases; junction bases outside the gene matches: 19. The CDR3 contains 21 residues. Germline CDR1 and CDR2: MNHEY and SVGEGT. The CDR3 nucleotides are TGTGCCAGCAGTTACCGTCCTCATGGAGGGCAGGGGGCCACAGGGGCCAACGTCCTGACTTTC. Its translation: CASSYRPHGGQGATGANVLTF.

CDR3 nucleotides: TGCGCCAGCAGCGACGGGGGGGCAGATACGCAGTATTTT. It encodes CASSDGGADTQYF. This chain links TRBV5-1 with TRBJ2-3, with TRBD2 identical over 8 bases. CDR1 is SGHRS and CDR2 is YFSETQ in the germline V gene. V lost 4 bases to trimming and J lost 4 bases; unmatched junction nucleotides: 2. CDR3 length: 13 amino acids.

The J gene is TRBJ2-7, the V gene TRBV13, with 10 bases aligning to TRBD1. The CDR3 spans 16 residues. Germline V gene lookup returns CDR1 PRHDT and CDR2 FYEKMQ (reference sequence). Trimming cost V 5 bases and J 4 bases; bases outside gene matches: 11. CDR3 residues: CASSPSTTGGLYEQYF. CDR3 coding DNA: TGTGCCAGCAGCCCGTCAACGACAGGGGGCCTTTACGAGCAGTACTTC.

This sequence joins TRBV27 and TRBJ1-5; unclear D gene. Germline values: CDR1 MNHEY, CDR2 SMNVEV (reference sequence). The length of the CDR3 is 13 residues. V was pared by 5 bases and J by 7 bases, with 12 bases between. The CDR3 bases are TGTGCCAGCAGTAGCTCCTCGGTCCAGCCCCAGCATTTT. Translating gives CASSSSSVQPQHF.